One and the same sample provided the 8 T cell receptor beta chains below, sequenced in a study of graft-versus-host responses after intestinal transplantation. For these receptors, no antigen is known. Some clones are missing from TCRdb's copy, which holds only in-frame ones; the method was immunoSEQ multiplex PCR. The sample holds roughly 110,000 clones, roughly nine tenths seen once. Sequenced material: unstimulated CD4+ T cells sorted from spleen or lymph node cells, taken before transplant. The receptors stem from a human donor who was the organ donor for an intestinal transplant.

This sequence joins TRBV11-2 and TRBJ2-1; 12 bases match TRBD2. Germline loops: CDR1 SGHAT, CDR2 FQNNGV. The ends lost 5 bases at V and 6 bases at J; junction bases unmatched: 5. The CDR3 contains 15 residues. The CDR3: CASSPRLAGVNEQFF. In DNA form, the CDR3 reads TGTGCCAGCAGCCCCAGACTAGCGGGAGTCAATGAGCAGTTCTTC.

The chain uses TRBV10-3 and TRBJ1-1; D gene uncertain. Per the germline V gene, CDR1 is ENHRY and CDR2 is SYGVKD. This CDR3 is 15 amino acids long. The V and J ends lost 2 bases and 0 bases respectively, with 10 bases between them. The CDR3 DNA sequence: TGTGCCATCAGTGAGGGTAGTAAAGTGAACACTGAAGCTTTCTTT. It encodes CAISEGSKVNTEAFF.

This chain connects TRBV11-2 to TRBJ2-7; D remains unclear. The CDR3 covers 14 residues. Trimming removed 3 bases at V and 2 bases at J, with 11 bases between. Germline CDR1 SGHAT, CDR2 FQNNGV. The CDR3 region has the DNA TGTGCCAGCAGCTTGTTAGGGTCTGCCTACGAGCAGTACTTC. Translated, it gives CASSLLGSAYEQYF.

CDR3 amino acids: CASSNPGAGDGTDTQYF. CDR3 DNA sequence: TGCGCCAGCAGCAACCCGGGGGCGGGAGACGGCACAGATACGCAGTATTTT. The chain recombines TRBV5-1 with TRBJ2-3; D perhaps matches TRBD2 (7 bases). The CDR3 consists of 17 residues. Per germline, CDR1 SGHRS and CDR2 YFSETQ. V lost 4 bases and J lost 1, with 19 bases in between.

This sequence joins TRBV5-1 and TRBJ2-2; 11 nucleotides agree with TRBD1. The ends lost 5 bases at V and 4 bases at J; junction bases unmatched: 4. There are 15 residues in the CDR3. Germline-derived CDR1 and CDR2 are SGHRS and YFSETQ. In DNA form, the CDR3 reads TGCGCCAGCAGTACCGGGACAGGGGGCACCGGGGAGCTGTTTTTT. This gives the protein CASSTGTGGTGELFF.

The V call is TRBV7-8, the J call TRBJ2-5; unclear D gene. This CDR3 contains 11 residues. V lost 3 bases and J 4 bases, leaving 3 bases between the germline ends. From germline, CDR1 is SGHVS and CDR2 FQNEAQ. In DNA form, the CDR3 reads TGTGCCAGCAGCTTCCTAGAGACCCAGTACTTC. Its translation: CASSFLETQYF.

In the case of this clone: The germline gene is not matched at one end of the junction; a read error may be the cause. CDR3 in DNA: TGTGCCAGTAGTATTCAGGAGGGGTACGATACGCGGTATTTT. It encodes CASSIQEGYDTRYF. The chain joins TRBV19 to TRBJ2-3, with a possible D match to TRBD2 (6 bases). CDR1 and CDR2 (germline): LNHDA, SQIVND (reference sequence). CDR3 length equals 14 residues.

V and J are TRBV11-2 and TRBJ1-2; D ambiguous. The CDR3 is made up of 12 amino acids. Germline assignment: CDR1 SGHAT and CDR2 FQNNGV. Between the trimmed V and J ends, which lost 1 base and 3 bases, there was a span of 3 bases. The CDR3 DNA sequence: TGTGCCAGCAGCTTAGGACACTATGGCTACACCTTC. Its protein product is CASSLGHYGYTF. The complete variable domain, with remaining parts taken from reference TRBV11-2 and TRBJ1-2, reads EAGVAQSPRYKIIEKRQSVAFWCNPISGHATLYWYQQILGQGPKLLIQFQNNGVVDDSQLPKDRFSAERLKGVDSTLKIQPAKLEDSAVYLCASSLGHYGYTFGSGTRLTVV.